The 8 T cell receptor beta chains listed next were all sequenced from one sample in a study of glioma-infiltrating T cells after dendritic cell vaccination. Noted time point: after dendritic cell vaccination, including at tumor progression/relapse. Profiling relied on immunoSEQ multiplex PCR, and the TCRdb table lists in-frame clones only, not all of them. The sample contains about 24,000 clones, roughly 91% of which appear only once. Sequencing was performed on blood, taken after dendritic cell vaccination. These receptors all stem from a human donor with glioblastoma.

CDR3 in DNA: TGTGCCAGCAGTTTTCATACACAAAGTCGGGCCAACGTCCTGACTTTC. This translates into CASSFHTQSRANVLTF. The rearrangement links TRBV25-1 to TRBJ2-6, with D hard to call. CDR3 length: 16 amino acids. Trimming left V 5 bases short and J 5 bases short, with 16 bases between. Germline assignment: CDR1 MGHDK and CDR2 SYGVNS.

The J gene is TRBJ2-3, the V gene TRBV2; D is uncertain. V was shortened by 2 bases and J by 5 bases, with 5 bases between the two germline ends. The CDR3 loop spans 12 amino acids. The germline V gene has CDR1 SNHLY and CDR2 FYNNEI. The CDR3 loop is CASSERRDTQYF. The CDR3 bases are TGTGCCAGCAGTGAACGGAGAGATACGCAGTATTTT.

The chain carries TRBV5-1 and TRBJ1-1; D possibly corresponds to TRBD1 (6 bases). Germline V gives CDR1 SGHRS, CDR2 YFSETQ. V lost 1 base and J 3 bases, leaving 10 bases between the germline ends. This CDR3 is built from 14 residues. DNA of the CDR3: TGCGCCAGCAGCTTGCCAGGGGTGGACACTGAAGCTTTCTTT. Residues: CASSLPGVDTEAFF.

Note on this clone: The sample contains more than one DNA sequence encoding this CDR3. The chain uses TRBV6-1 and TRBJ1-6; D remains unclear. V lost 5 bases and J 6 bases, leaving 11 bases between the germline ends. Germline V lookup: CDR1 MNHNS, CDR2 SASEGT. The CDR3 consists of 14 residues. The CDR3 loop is CASSIDTFNSPLHF. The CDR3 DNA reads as TGTGCCAGCAGTATAGACACCTTTAATTCACCCCTCCACTTT.

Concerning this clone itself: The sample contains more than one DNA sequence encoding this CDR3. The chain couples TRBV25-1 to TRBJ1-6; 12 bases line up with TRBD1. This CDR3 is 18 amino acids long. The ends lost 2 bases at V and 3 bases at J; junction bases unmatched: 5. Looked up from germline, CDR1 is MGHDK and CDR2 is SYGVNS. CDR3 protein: CASSERGQGAFYNSPLHF. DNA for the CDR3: TGTGCCAGCAGTGAACGGGGACAGGGGGCTTTCTATAATTCACCCCTCCACTTT.

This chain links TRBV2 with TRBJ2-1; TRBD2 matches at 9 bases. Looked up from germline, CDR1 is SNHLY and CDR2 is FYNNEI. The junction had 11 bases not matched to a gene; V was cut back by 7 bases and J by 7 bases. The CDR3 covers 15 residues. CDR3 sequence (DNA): TGTGCCAGCACCTTCTTGCGGGGGGGCGGGAATGAGCAGTTCTTC. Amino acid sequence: CASTFLRGGGNEQFF.

The CDR3 sequence is CASGLPRADTQYF. For the CDR3, the DNA is TGCGCCAGCGGTTTGCCCAGGGCAGATACGCAGTATTTT. The V call is TRBV4-1, the J call TRBJ2-3, with D perhaps matching TRBD1 (5 bases). V dropped 8 bases and J dropped 4 bases, with 13 bases sitting between them. The germline CDR1 and CDR2 sequences are MGHRA and YSYEKL. CDR3 length: 13 amino acids.

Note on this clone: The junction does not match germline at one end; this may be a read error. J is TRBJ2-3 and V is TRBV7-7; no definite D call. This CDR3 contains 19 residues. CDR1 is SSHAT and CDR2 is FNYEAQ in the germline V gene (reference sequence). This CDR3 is CASSSNPPAPRLTGDTQYF. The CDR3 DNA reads TGTGCTAGCAGCTCGAATCCTCCGGCACCCCGTCTGACCGGGGATACGCAGTATTTT.